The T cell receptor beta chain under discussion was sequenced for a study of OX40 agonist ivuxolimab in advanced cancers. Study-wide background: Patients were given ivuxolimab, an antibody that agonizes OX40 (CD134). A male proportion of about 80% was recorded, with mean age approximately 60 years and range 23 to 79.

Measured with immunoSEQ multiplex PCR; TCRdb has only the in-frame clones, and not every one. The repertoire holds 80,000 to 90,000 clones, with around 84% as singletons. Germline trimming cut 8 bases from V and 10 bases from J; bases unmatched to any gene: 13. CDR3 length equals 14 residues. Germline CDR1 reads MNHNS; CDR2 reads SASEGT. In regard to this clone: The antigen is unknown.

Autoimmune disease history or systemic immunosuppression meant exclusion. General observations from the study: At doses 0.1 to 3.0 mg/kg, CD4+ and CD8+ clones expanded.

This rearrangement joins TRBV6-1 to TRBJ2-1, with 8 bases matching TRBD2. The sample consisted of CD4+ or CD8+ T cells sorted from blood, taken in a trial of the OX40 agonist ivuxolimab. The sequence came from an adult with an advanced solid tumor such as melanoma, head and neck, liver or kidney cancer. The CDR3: CASGNGGAQWEQFF. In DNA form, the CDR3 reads TGTGCCAGCGGCAACGGGGGGGCCCAGTGGGAGCAGTTCTTC.